This T cell receptor (beta chain) was sequenced for a study of T cell changes during pregnancy in multiple sclerosis (dated by TCRdb to the late 2010s). In terms of the full investigation: In women with multiple sclerosis, the researchers looked at how the T cell repertoire shifted as pregnancy progressed.

Points on this clone: No cognate antigen has been identified for it. Base quality data are lacking; no much larger clone is found one base away.

Inclusive of the bounding cysteine and phenylalanine, the CDR3 is 15 residues long. Only the CDR3 portion is preserved as DNA: 45 bases, with reading frame beginning at the first base. For this chain, trimming is 5 bases at the V end and 0 bases at the J end, and the number of junction bases without a gene match is 6. The germline V gene (reference sequence) supplies CDR1 SEHNR and CDR2 FQNEAQ. The method was the immunoSEQ multiplex PCR assay. Not all clones reach the TCRdb copy of this immuneACCESS table, which keeps in-frame sequences only. Checked studies attribute under half of the gap to unresolved V genes and leave the rest unexplained. A total of tens of thousands of clones appear in this sample, 80% to 90% of them only once. The ten largest clones capture 9.5% to 10% of the sample.

This TCR was sampled from a female donor with multiple sclerosis, enrolled in a pregnancy study. This material consisted of CD8+ T cells from peripheral blood mononuclear cells, taken in the first trimester of pregnancy. The V gene is TRBV7-9 and the J gene is TRBJ2-5; TRBD1 matches 7 bases in the middle. The nucleotide sequence reads as follows: TGTGCCAGCAGCCCAGGGGGTCCCAACCAAGAGACCCAGTACTTC. Translated, it gives CASSPGGPNQETQYF. The CDR3, completed at both ends by the reference TRBV7-9 and TRBJ2-5 genes, gives the full variable domain DTGVSQNPRHKITKRGQNVTFRCDPISEHNRLYWYRQTLGQGPEFLTYFQNEAQLEKSRLLSDRFSAERPKGSFSTLEIQRTEQGDSAMYLCASSPGGPNQETQYFGPGTRLLVL.